Presented here are 18 T cell receptor beta chains from one specimen sequenced in a study of cytomegalovirus exposure and HLA in healthy donors. It was with 60 Vbeta and 13 Jbeta primers that the PCR ran. The repertoire was sequenced with immunoSEQ multiplex PCR; TCRdb's copy has only in-frame clones and lacks some. Of around 85,000 clones in the sample, less than 85% were seen once. The source material was PBMCs. The source of these receptors is a man in his fifties or sixties in good health and CMV-seronegative.

A single count supports this clone. The rearrangement uses TRBV5-1 and TRBJ1-3; 8 bases fit TRBD1. With 4 bases clipped from V and 0 bases from J, the junction kept 3 bases outside the gene matches. The CDR3 totals 15 residues. Germline-derived CDR1 and CDR2 are SGHRS and YFSETQ. Written as DNA, the CDR3 is TGCGCCAGCAGCAGGGGGACAGGCTCTGGAAACACCATATATTTT. Its translation: CASSRGTGSGNTIYF.

With respect to this clone: A junction end diverges from the germline sequence, so it may reflect a read error. CDR3 DNA sequence: TGTGCCAGCAGCTTTCCTACGCAGGGGGACCACTTC. Residues: CASSFPTQGDHF. The rearrangement joins TRBV11-3 to TRBJ2-7; 7 nucleotides match TRBD1. This CDR3 region has 12 residues. Germline CDR1 and CDR2: SGHNT and YENEEA.

This clone has only a few counts. The chain recombines TRBV6-5 with TRBJ1-1, with 7 positions matching TRBD1. This CDR3 is built from 13 residues. With V trimmed by 2 bases and J by 5 bases, 2 bases remained unmatched. Germline assignment: CDR1 MNHEY and CDR2 SVGAGI. The CDR3 region is CASSYATGTEAFF. CDR3 coding DNA: TGTGCCAGCAGTTACGCGACAGGGACTGAAGCTTTCTTT.

V is TRBV5-8 and J is TRBJ2-5, with D hard to call. CDR1 is SGHTS and CDR2 is YDEGEE in the germline V gene. Trimming cost V 3 bases and J 7 bases, with 13 bases left between them. There are 13 residues in the CDR3. CDR3: CASSSARSRTQYF. The CDR3 DNA sequence: TGTGCCAGCAGCTCCGCCCGGAGTCGGACCCAGTACTTC.

The J gene is TRBJ1-1, the V gene TRBV30; 7 bases are a match to TRBD1. This CDR3 spans 12 amino acids. Trimming cost V 5 bases and J 7 bases; bases outside gene matches: 7. Per germline, CDR1 GTSNPN and CDR2 SVGIG (reference sequence). CDR3 coding DNA: TGTGCCTGGGCAGGGGGTATATTTGAAGCTTTCTTT. It encodes CAWAGGIFEAFF.

The J gene is TRBJ2-5, the V gene TRBV7-2; 15 nucleotides match TRBD2. From germline, CDR1 is SGHTA and CDR2 FQGNSA. The CDR3 consists of 16 residues. V lost 1 base and J lost 5; bases outside the gene matches: 2. Here the CDR3 reads CASSLGTSGGAETQYF. Written as DNA, the CDR3 is TGTGCCAGCAGCTTAGGGACTAGCGGGGGGGCGGAGACCCAGTACTTC.

The rearrangement uses TRBV5-4 and TRBJ2-1, with 10 positions matching TRBD2. CDR3 length equals 13 residues. The germline CDR1 and CDR2 sequences are SGHNT and YYREEE (reference sequence). The V segment lost 10 bases and the J segment 2 bases; nucleotides outside the gene matches: 3. The CDR3 nucleotides are TGTGCCGAGCGGGGGGGCCCCTACAATGAGCAGTTCTTC. Amino acids: CAERGGPYNEQFF.

This rearrangement joins TRBV2 to TRBJ2-2, with a possible D match to TRBD2 (6 bases). CDR1 is SNHLY, CDR2 FYNNEI, per germline. The CDR3 extends over 15 amino acids. Trimming stripped 3 bases from V and 0 bases from J, with 8 bases between. The CDR3 region is CASSDGGANTGELFF. The CDR3 coding sequence is TGTGCCAGCAGTGATGGCGGGGCGAACACCGGGGAGCTGTTTTTT.

For this clone: One end of the junction is discordant with germline, which a read error may explain. This chain uses TRBV7-7 with TRBJ2-3; 8 nucleotides line up with TRBD1. Germline values: CDR1 SSHAT, CDR2 FNYEAQ (reference sequence). This CDR3 has 13 amino acids. This CDR3 is CAGSVDRADTQYF. The CDR3 DNA follows: TGTGCCGGCAGCGTGGACAGGGCAGATACGCAGTATTTT.

The chain recombines TRBV11-2 with TRBJ2-1; 11 bases fit TRBD2. The CDR3 totals 15 residues. Germline V lookup: CDR1 SGHAT, CDR2 FQNNGV. Germline trimming cut 5 bases from V and 9 bases from J; bases unmatched to any gene: 9. CDR3 in amino acids: CASSMTSGTGGEQFF. Here the CDR3 DNA reads TGTGCCAGCAGCATGACTAGCGGGACTGGGGGTGAGCAGTTCTTC.

The chain carries TRBV4-1 and TRBJ1-6; no clear D. Germline CDR1 is MGHRA and CDR2 is YSYEKL. V was shortened by 0 bases and J by 7 bases, with 7 bases between the two germline ends. The CDR3 length is 14 residues. CDR3 nucleotides: TGCGCCAGCAGCCAAGATTTCGGGAATTCACCCCTCCACTTT. This sequence encodes CASSQDFGNSPLHF.

The chain joins TRBV28 to TRBJ2-7, with 7 nucleotides matching TRBD2. Germline assignment: CDR1 MDHEN and CDR2 SYDVKM. This CDR3 is 14 amino acids long. V trimming: 6 bases; J trimming: 0 bases; junction bases outside the gene matches: 5. CDR3 protein: CASRRGGYSYEQYF. The CDR3 coding sequence is TGTGCCAGCAGGAGGGGAGGGTACTCCTACGAGCAGTACTTC.

V is TRBV2 and J is TRBJ1-3; TRBD1 aligns across 8 bases. Germline values: CDR1 SNHLY, CDR2 FYNNEI. The CDR3 is 17 amino acids. V gave up 2 bases and J gave up 8 bases; unmatched junction bases: 14. CDR3 sequence (DNA): TGTGCCAGCAGTGAATGGGGGCCCCAGGGGGCTGGTTACACCATATATTTT. Translating gives CASSEWGPQGAGYTIYF.

J is TRBJ1-1 and V is TRBV2; no clear D gene. Trimming shortened V by 6 bases and J by 4 bases, and 12 bases separated the two germline ends. Germline CDR1 and CDR2: SNHLY and FYNNEI. The CDR3 has 13 residues. The CDR3 nucleotides read TGTGCCAGCAGCCCCTTTGAGGGCACTGAAGCTTTCTTT. This encodes CASSPFEGTEAFF. Filled out from reference TRBV2 and TRBJ1-1, the complete variable domain reads EPEVTQTPSHQVTQMGQEVILRCVPISNHLYFYWYRQILGQKVEFLVSFYNNEISEKSEIFDDQFSVERPDGSNFTLKIRSTKLEDSAMYFCASSPFEGTEAFFGQGTRLTVV.

The chain uses TRBV27 and TRBJ1-2; 7 bases are a match to TRBD1. Germline CDR1 and CDR2: MNHEY and SMNVEV (reference sequence). This CDR3 is 13 amino acids long. V was clipped by 6 bases and J by 6 bases; unmatched bases: 7. The CDR3 coding sequence is TGTGCCAGCAGCCCTAGACAGGGTAATGGCTACACCTTC. Translating gives CASSPRQGNGYTF.

J is TRBJ1-4 and V is TRBV19; a possible D gene is TRBD1 (6 bases). This CDR3 has 15 residues. Trimming took 4 bases from V and 7 from J, leaving 16 bases between them. In germline, CDR1 is LNHDA, CDR2 SQIVND (reference sequence). The CDR3 loop reads CASSKSGTWSEKLFF. DNA for the CDR3: TGTGCCAGTAGTAAGTCGGGGACATGGAGTGAAAAACTGTTTTTT. Supplemented by reference TRBV19 and TRBJ1-4, the full variable domain reads DGGITQSPKYLFRKEGQNVTLSCEQNLNHDAMYWYRQDPGQGLRLIYYSQIVNDFQKGDIAEGYSVSREKKESFPLTVTSAQKNPTAFYLCASSKSGTWSEKLFFGSGTQLSVL.

This clone was observed a few times. J is TRBJ2-5 and V is TRBV7-9; 8 positions match TRBD1. The junction had 10 bases not matched to a gene; V was cut back by 0 bases and J by 4 bases. The CDR3 runs 17 residues. CDR1 and CDR2 from the germline V gene are SEHNR and FQNEAQ (reference sequence). For the CDR3, the DNA is TGTGCCAGCAGCTTAGCGGAGGACAGGGCCCTGGGAGAGACCCAGTACTTC. This codes for CASSLAEDRALGETQYF.

V gene TRBV11-3 combines with J gene TRBJ2-7, with a possible D match to TRBD1 (6 bases). In germline, CDR1 is SGHNT, CDR2 YENEEA. V lost 0 bases and J lost 10, with 10 bases in between. The CDR3 has 12 amino acids. This CDR3 reads CASSLDGGQQYF. The CDR3 bases are TGTGCCAGCAGCTTAGATGGGGGACAACAGTACTTC.